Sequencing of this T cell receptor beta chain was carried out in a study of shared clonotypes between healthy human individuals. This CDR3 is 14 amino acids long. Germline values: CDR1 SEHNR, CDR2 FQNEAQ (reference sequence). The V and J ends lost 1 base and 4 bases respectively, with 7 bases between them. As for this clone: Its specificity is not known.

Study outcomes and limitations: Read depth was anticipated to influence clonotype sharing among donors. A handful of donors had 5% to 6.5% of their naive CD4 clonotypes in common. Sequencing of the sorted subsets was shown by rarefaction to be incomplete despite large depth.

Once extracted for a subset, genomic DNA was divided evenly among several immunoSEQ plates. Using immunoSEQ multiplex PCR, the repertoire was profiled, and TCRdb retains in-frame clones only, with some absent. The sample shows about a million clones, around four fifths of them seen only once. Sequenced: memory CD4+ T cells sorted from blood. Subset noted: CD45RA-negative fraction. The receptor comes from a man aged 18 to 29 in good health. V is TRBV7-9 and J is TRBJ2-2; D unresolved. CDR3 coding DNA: TGTGCCAGCAGCTTAGTGGGCAGCACCGGGGAGCTGTTTTTT. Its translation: CASSLVGSTGELFF.